Each of the 13 T cell receptor beta chains below was sequenced from the same sample in a study of CXCR3-negative and CXCR3-positive naive CD8 T cells. UMI labels and 5' RACE were used to prepare the TRB cDNA libraries. TCRdb reanalyzed the 5' RACE reads, giving one entry per CDR3 protein sequence and no DNA. In total, the table holds about 40,000 distinct CDR3 sequences. Sequencing was carried out using memory CD8+ T cells from blood. These receptors were collected from a human donor in good health. Some clones in this sample may be carry-over from other donors' samples.

This sequence joins TRBV28 and TRBJ2-7; with no DNA, the TCRdb D assignment of TRBD1 cannot be verified. The germline V gene encodes CDR1 MDHEN and CDR2 SYDVKM. The CDR3 covers 17 residues. Here the CDR3 reads CASSPVGLQGYPYEQYF. Drawing the rest from reference TRBV28 and TRBJ2-7, the complete variable domain is DVKVTQSSRYLVKRTGEKVFLECVQDMDHENMFWYRQDPGLGLRLIYFSYDVKMKEKGDIPEGYSVSREKKERFSLILESASTNQTSMYLCASSPVGLQGYPYEQYFGPGTRLTVT.

The chain carries TRBV6-6 and TRBJ2-7; TCRdb names TRBD2, which stays unverified in the absence of DNA. The germline CDR1 and CDR2 sequences are MNHNY and SVGAGI (reference sequence). The CDR3 runs 15 residues. CDR3: CASSVRTSGYYEQYF.

The CDR3 region is CASSGTSGGAETQYF. V usage is TRBV6-1 and J usage is TRBJ2-5; the D call of TRBD2 rests on TCRdb alone, since no DNA is present to check it. The CDR3 is 15 residues long. CDR1 is MNHNS, CDR2 SASEGT, per germline.

V and J are TRBV6-5 and TRBJ2-1; lacking DNA, the TRBD1 call made by TCRdb goes unchecked. The CDR3 totals 16 residues. CDR1 and CDR2 from the germline V gene are MNHEY and SVGAGI. The CDR3: CASSSPRGGDYNEQFF.

The rearrangement joins TRBV20-1 to TRBJ2-7; TCRdb's D call, TRBD1, is unchecked because there is no DNA. CDR1 DFQATT and CDR2 SNEGSKA come from the germline V gene (reference sequence). The CDR3 has 15 residues. CDR3 amino acids: CSANVGAGGPYEQYF.

The chain recombines TRBV28 with TRBJ2-1; without DNA, the TCRdb call of TRBD1 cannot be checked. Germline CDR1 and CDR2: MDHEN and SYDVKM. This CDR3 contains 14 residues. CDR3 region: CASSKTGLRNEQFF. Full variable domain (rest looked up from reference TRBV28 and TRBJ2-1): DVKVTQSSRYLVKRTGEKVFLECVQDMDHENMFWYRQDPGLGLRLIYFSYDVKMKEKGDIPEGYSVSREKKERFSLILESASTNQTSMYLCASSKTGLRNEQFFGPGTRLTVL.

This sequence joins TRBV20-1 and TRBJ2-7; the D call from TCRdb, TRBD1, cannot be confirmed without DNA. This CDR3 contains 13 residues. Germline V gene sequence: CDR1 DFQATT, CDR2 SNEGSKA (reference sequence). The CDR3 spells CSARAGTGNEQYF.

The V and J genes are TRBV6-5 and TRBJ1-1. The CDR3 length is 14 residues. Germline V gives CDR1 MNHEY, CDR2 SVGAGI. CDR3 protein: CASSDFGRNTEAFF.

The chain couples TRBV12-3 or TRBV12-4 to TRBJ2-2; TCRdb's D gene call, TRBD1, goes unchecked for lack of DNA. The CDR3 totals 15 residues. The CDR3 loop is CASRTQGAHTGELFF.

This chain links TRBV7-3 with TRBJ2-1. The CDR3 loop spans 16 amino acids. Germline V gene data show CDR1 as SGHTA and CDR2 as FQGTGA. CDR3 protein: CASSLTPSGIYNEQFF.

This sequence joins TRBV29-1 and TRBJ2-1; there is no DNA to check the TCRdb D call of TRBD2. Germline lookup yields CDR1 SQVTM and CDR2 ANQGSEA. CDR3 length: 16 residues. The CDR3 spells CSVEPCLAGAYNEQFF.

The chain joins TRBV4-2 to TRBJ1-5. The CDR3 sequence is 16 residues long. Germline-derived CDR1 and CDR2 are LGHNA and YNFKEQ. This CDR3 reads CASSQDGRGGGQPQHF.

The gene calls are TRBV20-1 and TRBJ2-7; TCRdb returns TRBD1, unconfirmable since there is no DNA. The CDR3 runs 15 residues. Germline loops: CDR1 DFQATT, CDR2 SNEGSKA (reference sequence). CDR3 region: CSAGQGQRDSYEQYF.